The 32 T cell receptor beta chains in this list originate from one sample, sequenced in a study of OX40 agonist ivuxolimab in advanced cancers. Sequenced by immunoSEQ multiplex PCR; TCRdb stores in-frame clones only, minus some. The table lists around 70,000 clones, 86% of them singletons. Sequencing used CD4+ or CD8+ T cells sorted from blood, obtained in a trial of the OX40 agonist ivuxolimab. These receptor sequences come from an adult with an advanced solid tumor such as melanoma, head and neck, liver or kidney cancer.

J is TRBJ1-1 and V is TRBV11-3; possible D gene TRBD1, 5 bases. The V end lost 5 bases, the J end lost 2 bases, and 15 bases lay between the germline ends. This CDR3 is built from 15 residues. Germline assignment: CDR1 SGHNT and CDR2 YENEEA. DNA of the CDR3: TGTGCCAGCAGCCCACGGGGGATGGAAAACACTGAAGCTTTCTTT. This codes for CASSPRGMENTEAFF.

CDR3 bases: TGTGCCATCAGTTCTCAGGTCGACTATGGCTACACCTTC. This sequence encodes CAISSQVDYGYTF. The chain links TRBV10-3 to TRBJ1-2, with D unresolved. Germline CDR1 ENHRY, CDR2 SYGVKD. The length of the CDR3 is 13 residues. Trimming left V 5 bases short and J 3 bases short, with 10 bases between.

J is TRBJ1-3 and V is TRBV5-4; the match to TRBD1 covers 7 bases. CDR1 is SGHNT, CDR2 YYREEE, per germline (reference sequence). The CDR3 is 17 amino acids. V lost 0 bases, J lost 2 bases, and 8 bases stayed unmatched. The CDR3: CASSLEATGLTGNTIYF. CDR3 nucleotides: TGTGCCAGCAGCTTGGAAGCGACAGGGCTTACTGGAAACACCATATATTTT.

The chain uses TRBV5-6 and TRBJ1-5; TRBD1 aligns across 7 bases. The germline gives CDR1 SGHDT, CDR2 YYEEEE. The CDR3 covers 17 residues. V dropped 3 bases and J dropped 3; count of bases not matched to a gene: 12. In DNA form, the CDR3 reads TGTGCCAGCAGCTCTCAAACAGGGGAGCGGAACAATCAGCCCCAGCATTTT. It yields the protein CASSSQTGERNNQPQHF.

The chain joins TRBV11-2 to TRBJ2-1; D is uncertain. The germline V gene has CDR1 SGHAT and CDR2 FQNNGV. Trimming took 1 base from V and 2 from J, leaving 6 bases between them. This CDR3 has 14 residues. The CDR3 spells CASSLGGAYNEQFF. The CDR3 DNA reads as TGTGCCAGCAGCTTAGGCGGCGCCTACAATGAGCAGTTCTTC.

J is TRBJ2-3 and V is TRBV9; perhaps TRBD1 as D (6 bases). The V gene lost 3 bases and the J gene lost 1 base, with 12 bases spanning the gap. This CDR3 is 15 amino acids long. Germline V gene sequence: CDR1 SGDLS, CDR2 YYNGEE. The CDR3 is CASSATQGGTDTQYF. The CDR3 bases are TGTGCCAGCAGCGCAACACAGGGTGGCACAGATACGCAGTATTTT.

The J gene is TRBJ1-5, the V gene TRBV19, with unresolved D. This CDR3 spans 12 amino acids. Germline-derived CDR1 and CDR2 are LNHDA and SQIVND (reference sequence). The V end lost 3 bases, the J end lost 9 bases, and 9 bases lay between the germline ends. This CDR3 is CASSMERGPQHF. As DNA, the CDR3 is TGTGCCAGTAGTATGGAACGTGGGCCCCAGCATTTT.

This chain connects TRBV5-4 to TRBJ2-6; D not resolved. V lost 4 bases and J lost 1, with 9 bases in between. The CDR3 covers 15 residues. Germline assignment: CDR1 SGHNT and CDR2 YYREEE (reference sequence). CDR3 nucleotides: TGTGCCAGCAGCGGCAGATCATCTGGGGCCAACGTCCTGACTTTC. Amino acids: CASSGRSSGANVLTF. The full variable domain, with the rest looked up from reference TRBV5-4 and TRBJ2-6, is ETGVTQSPTHLIKTRGQQVTLRCSSQSGHNTVSWYQQALGQGPQFIFQYYREEENGRGNFPPRFSGLQFPNYSSELNVNALELDDSALYLCASSGRSSGANVLTFGAGSRLTVL.

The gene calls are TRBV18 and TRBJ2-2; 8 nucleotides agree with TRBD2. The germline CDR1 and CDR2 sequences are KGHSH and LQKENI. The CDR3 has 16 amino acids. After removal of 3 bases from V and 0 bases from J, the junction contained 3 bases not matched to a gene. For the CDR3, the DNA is TGTGCCAGCTCACCTCTGGGACTAGCGAACACCGGGGAGCTGTTTTTT. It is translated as CASSPLGLANTGELFF. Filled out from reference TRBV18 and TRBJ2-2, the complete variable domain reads NAGVMQNPRHLVRRRGQEARLRCSPMKGHSHVYWYRQLPEEGLKFMVYLQKENIIDESGMPKERFSAEFPKEGPSILRIQQVVRGDSAAYFCASSPLGLANTGELFFGEGSRLTVL.

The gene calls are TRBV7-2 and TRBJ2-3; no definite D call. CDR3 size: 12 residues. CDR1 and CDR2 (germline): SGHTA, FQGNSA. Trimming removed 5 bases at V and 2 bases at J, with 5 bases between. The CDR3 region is CASSDTTDTQYF. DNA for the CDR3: TGTGCCAGCAGCGACACCACAGATACGCAGTATTTT.

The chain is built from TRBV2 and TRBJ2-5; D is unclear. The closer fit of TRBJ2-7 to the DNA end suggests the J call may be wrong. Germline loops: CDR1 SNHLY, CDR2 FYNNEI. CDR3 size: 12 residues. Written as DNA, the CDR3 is TGTGCCAGCAGTGTACTCTCCTACGAGCAGTACTTC. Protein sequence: CASSVLSYEQYF.

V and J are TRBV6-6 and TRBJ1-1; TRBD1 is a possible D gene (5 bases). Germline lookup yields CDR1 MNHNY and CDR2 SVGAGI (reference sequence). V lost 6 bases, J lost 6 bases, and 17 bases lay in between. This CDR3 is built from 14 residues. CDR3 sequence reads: CASSSLVAGAEAFF. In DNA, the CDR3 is TGTGCCAGCAGCTCCCTTGTGGCGGGGGCTGAAGCTTTCTTT.

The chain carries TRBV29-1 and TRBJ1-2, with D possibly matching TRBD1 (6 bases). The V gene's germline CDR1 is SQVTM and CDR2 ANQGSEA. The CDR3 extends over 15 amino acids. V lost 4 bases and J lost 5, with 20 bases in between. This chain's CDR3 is CSVGEDRGSKYGYTF. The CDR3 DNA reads TGCAGCGTTGGCGAGGACAGAGGATCAAAGTATGGCTACACCTTC. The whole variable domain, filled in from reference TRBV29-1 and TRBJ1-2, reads SAVISQKPSRDICQRGTSLTIQCQVDSQVTMMFWYRQQPGQSLTLIATANQGSEATYESGFVIDKFPISRPNLTFSTLTVSNMSPEDSSIYLCSVGEDRGSKYGYTFGSGTRLTVV.

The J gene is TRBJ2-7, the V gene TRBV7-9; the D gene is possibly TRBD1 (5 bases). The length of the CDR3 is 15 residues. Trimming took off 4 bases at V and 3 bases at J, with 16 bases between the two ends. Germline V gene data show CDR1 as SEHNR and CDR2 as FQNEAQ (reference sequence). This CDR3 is CASSSRRTTNYEQYF. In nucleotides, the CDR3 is TGTGCCAGCAGCTCCCGCCGGACAACGAACTACGAGCAGTACTTC. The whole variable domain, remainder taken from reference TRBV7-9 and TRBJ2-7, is DTGVSQNPRHKITKRGQNVTFRCDPISEHNRLYWYRQTLGQGPEFLTYFQNEAQLEKSRLLSDRFSAERPKGSFSTLEIQRTEQGDSAMYLCASSSRRTTNYEQYFGPGTRLTVT.

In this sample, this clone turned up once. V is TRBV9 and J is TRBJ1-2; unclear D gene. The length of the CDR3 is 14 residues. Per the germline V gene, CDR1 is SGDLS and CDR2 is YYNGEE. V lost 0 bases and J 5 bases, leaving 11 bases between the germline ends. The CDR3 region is CASSVGPASYGYTF. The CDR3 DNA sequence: TGTGCCAGCAGCGTAGGCCCGGCATCTTATGGCTACACCTTC.

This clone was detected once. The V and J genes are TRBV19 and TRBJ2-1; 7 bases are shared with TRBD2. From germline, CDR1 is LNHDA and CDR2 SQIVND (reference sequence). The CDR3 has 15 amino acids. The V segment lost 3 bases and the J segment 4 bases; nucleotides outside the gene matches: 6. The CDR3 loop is CASSMGGLSYNEQFF. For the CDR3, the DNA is TGTGCCAGTAGTATGGGAGGGCTGAGTTACAATGAGCAGTTCTTC.

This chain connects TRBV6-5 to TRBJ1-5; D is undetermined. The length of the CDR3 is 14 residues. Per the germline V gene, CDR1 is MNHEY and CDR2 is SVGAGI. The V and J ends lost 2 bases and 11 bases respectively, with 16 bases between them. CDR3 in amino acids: CASSYRPSRGAQHF. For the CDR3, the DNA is TGTGCCAGCAGTTACAGACCCTCGCGGGGAGCCCAGCATTTT.

In DNA form, the CDR3 reads TGTGCCAGCAGTAGGGGACCCATGAACACTGAAGCTTTCTTT. It translates to CASSRGPMNTEAFF. This chain links TRBV6-5 with TRBJ1-1; D possibly corresponds to TRBD1 (5 bases). The CDR3 extends over 14 amino acids. V lost 5 bases and J 0 bases, leaving 10 bases between the germline ends. The germline V gene encodes CDR1 MNHEY and CDR2 SVGAGI.

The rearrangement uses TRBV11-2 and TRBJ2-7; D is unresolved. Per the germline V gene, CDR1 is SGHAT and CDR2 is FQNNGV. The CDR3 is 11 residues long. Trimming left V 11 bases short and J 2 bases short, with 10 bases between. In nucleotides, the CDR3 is TGTGCCGCCTTCTGGGCCTACGAGCAGTACTTC. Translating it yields CAAFWAYEQYF.

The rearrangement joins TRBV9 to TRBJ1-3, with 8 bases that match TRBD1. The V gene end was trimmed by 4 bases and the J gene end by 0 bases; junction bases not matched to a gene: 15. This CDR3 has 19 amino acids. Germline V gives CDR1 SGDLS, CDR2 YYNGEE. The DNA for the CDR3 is TGTGCCAGCAGCCCCCTTCAGGGGTACAGGGGGGACTCTGGAAACACCATATATTTT. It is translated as CASSPLQGYRGDSGNTIYF. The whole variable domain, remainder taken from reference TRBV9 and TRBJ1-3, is DSGVTQTPKHLITATGQRVTLRCSPRSGDLSVYWYQQSLDQGLQFLIQYYNGEERAKGNILERFSAQQFPDLHSELNLSSLELGDSALYFCASSPLQGYRGDSGNTIYFGEGSWLTVV.

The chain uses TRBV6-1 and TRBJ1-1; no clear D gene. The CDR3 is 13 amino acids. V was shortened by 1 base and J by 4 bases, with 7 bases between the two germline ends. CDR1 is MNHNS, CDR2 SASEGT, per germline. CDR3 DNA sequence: TGTGCCAGCAGTGAAGGACCACGCACTGAAGCTTTCTTT. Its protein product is CASSEGPRTEAFF.

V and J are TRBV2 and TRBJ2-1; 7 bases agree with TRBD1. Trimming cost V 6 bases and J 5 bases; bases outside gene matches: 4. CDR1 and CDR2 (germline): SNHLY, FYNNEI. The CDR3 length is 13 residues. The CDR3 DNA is TGTGCCAGCAGCCTTGACAGGGACAATGAGCAGTTCTTC. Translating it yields CASSLDRDNEQFF.

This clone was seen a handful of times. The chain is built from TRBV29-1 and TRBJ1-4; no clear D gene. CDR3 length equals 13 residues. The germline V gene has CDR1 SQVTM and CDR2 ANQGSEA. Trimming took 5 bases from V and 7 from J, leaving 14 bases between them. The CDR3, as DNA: TGCAGCGTTCTCCCGGAGGGAGGTGAAAAACTGTTTTTT. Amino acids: CSVLPEGGEKLFF. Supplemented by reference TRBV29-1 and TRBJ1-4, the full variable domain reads SAVISQKPSRDICQRGTSLTIQCQVDSQVTMMFWYRQQPGQSLTLIATANQGSEATYESGFVIDKFPISRPNLTFSTLTVSNMSPEDSSIYLCSVLPEGGEKLFFGSGTQLSVL.

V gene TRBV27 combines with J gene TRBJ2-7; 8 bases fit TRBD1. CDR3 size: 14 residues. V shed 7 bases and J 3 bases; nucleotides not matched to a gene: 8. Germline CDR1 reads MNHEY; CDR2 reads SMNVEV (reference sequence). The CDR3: CASTPGTGVYEQYF. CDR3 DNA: TGTGCCAGCACCCCCGGGACAGGAGTCTACGAGCAGTACTTC.

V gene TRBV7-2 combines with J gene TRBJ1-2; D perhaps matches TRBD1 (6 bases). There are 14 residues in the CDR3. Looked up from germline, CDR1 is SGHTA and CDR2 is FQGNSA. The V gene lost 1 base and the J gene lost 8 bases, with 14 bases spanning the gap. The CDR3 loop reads CASSLEQGLRGYTF. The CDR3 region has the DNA TGTGCCAGCAGCTTAGAACAGGGCCTTCGAGGCTACACCTTC.

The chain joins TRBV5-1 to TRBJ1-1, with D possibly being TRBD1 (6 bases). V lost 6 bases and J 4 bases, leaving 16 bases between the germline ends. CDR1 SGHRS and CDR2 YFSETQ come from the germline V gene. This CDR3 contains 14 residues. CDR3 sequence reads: CASTWGAGGTEAFF. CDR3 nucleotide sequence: TGCGCCAGCACCTGGGGGGCGGGTGGCACTGAAGCTTTCTTT. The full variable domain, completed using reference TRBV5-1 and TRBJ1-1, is KAGVTQTPRYLIKTRGQQVTLSCSPISGHRSVSWYQQTPGQGLQFLFEYFSETQRNKGNFPGRFSGRQFSNSRSEMNVSTLELGDSALYLCASTWGAGGTEAFFGQGTRLTVV.

The CDR3 spells CASSSEDRVTEAFF. The CDR3 DNA reads TGTGCCAGCAGTTCCGAGGACAGGGTCACTGAAGCTTTCTTT. This chain uses TRBV6-5 with TRBJ1-1; 8 nucleotides line up with TRBD1. CDR1 is MNHEY, CDR2 SVGAGI, per germline. The CDR3 sequence is 14 residues long. The V gene end was trimmed by 4 bases and the J gene end by 4 bases; junction bases not matched to a gene: 5.

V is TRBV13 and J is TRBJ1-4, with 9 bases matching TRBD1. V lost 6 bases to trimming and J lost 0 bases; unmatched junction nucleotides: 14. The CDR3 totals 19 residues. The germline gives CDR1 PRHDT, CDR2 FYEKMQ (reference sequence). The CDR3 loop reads CASSTTRDRAAATNEKLFF. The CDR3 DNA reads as TGTGCCAGCAGTACCACCCGGGACAGGGCGGCTGCAACTAATGAAAAACTGTTTTTT.

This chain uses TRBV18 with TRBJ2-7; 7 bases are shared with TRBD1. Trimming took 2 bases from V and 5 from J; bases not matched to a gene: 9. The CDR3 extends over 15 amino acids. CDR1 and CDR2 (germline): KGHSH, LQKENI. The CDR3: CASSPRTGRSDEQYF. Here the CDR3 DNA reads TGTGCCAGCTCACCAAGGACAGGTCGATCGGACGAGCAGTACTTC.

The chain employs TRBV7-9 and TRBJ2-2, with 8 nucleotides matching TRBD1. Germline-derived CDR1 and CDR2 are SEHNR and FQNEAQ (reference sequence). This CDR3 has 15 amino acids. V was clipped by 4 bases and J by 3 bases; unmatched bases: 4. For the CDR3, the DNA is TGTGCCAGCAGCTCTTGGACAGGGTACACCGGGGAGCTGTTTTTT. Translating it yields CASSSWTGYTGELFF. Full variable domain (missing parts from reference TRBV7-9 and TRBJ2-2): DTGVSQNPRHKITKRGQNVTFRCDPISEHNRLYWYRQTLGQGPEFLTYFQNEAQLEKSRLLSDRFSAERPKGSFSTLEIQRTEQGDSAMYLCASSSWTGYTGELFFGEGSRLTVL.

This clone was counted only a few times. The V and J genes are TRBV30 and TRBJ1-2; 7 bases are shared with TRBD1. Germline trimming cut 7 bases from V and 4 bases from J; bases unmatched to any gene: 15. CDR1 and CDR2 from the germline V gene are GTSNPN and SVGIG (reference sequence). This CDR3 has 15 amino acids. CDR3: CASTQGQALRYGYTF. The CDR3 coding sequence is TGTGCCTCCACACAAGGACAGGCCCTACGCTATGGCTACACCTTC.

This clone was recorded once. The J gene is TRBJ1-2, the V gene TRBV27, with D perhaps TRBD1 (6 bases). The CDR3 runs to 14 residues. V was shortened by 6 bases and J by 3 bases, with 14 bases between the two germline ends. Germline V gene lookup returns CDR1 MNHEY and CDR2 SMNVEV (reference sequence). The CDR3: CASRPPGQYYGYTF. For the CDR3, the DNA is TGTGCCAGCAGGCCTCCTGGACAGTACTATGGCTACACCTTC.